This TCR beta chain stems from a study of stem cell transplantation in POMP-related autoinflammatory disease. Data came from immunoSEQ multiplex PCR; TCRdb stores just in-frame clones and leaves some out. The top ten hold 25% to 30% of the sample, which has more than 1,200 clones, 80% to 90% seen once. Notes on this clone: Antigen: not known.

Study results and caveats: A trend toward lower repertoire diversity and greater clonality appeared in every analyzed T-cell subset of PRAID patients.

Trimming took 4 bases from V and 0 from J; bases not matched to a gene: 10. Germline V gene data show CDR1 as SGHDN and CDR2 as FVKESK. The CDR3 sequence is 18 residues long. V usage is TRBV14 and J usage is TRBJ1-4, with 8 bases fitting TRBD1. Sequencing input: Tregs from PBMCs. This clonotype was obtained from a human donor in good health. CDR3 protein: CASSLRTGSVATNEKLFF. The CDR3 coding sequence is TGTGCCAGCAGCCTGAGGACAGGGAGCGTGGCAACTAATGAAAAACTGTTTTTT.